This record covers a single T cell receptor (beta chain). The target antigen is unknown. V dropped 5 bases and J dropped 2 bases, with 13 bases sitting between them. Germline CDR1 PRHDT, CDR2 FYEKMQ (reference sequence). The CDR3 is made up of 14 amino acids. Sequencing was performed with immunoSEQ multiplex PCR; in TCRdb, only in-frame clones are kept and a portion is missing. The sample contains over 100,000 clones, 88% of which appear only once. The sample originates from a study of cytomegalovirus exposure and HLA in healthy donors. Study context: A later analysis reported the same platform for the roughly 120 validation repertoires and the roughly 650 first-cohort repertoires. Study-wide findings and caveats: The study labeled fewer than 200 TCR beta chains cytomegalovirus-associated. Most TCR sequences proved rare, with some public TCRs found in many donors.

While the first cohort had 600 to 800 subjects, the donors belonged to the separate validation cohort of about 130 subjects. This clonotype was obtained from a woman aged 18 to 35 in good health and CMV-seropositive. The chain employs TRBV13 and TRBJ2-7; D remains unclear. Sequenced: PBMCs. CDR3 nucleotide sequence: TGTGCCAGCAGCCGAGACACCCGGCCCTACGAGCAGTACTTC. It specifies CASSRDTRPYEQYF.